These T cell receptor beta chains were read from a single sample in a study of blood T cell repertoires in COVID-19. The protocol was immunoSEQ multiplex PCR, while the TCRdb copy is restricted to in-frame clones and leaves out a portion. Among approximately 130,000 clones, 84% were seen once, and the ten largest hold around 13%. Specimen: peripheral blood. The source of these receptors is a human donor in a cohort sampled during active COVID-19. Each CDR3 is given with its conserved first and last residue. Fields, in order: V gene, D gene, J gene, clone size, CDR3 protein, CDR3 DNA. D genes are given only for firm matches. Where a row states a size, it is once, few, many or the class of an expanded clone; other rows omit it.

v_gene: TRBV6-5
d_gene: TRBD1
j_gene: TRBJ2-7
abundance: -
CDR3aa: CASSRQQGSKREQYF
CDR3nt: TGTGCCAGCAGCCGACAACAGGGGTCTAAACGCGAGCAGTACTTC

v_gene: TRBV2
d_gene: TRBD1
j_gene: TRBJ1-1
abundance: few
CDR3aa: CASGSGGRPDTEAFF
CDR3nt: TGTGCCAGCGGCTCAGGGGGGAGACCCGACACTGAAGCTTTCTTT

v_gene: TRBV25-1
d_gene: -
j_gene: TRBJ1-3
abundance: -
CDR3aa: CASIGQWGRDSGNTIYF
CDR3nt: TGTGCCAGCATTGGACAGTGGGGCCGGGACTCTGGAAACACCATATATTTT

v_gene: TRBV23-1
d_gene: TRBD2
j_gene: TRBJ2-7
abundance: -
CDR3aa: CASSQRSLAGGPYEQYF
CDR3nt: TGCGCCAGCAGTCAAAGATCTCTAGCGGGGGGGCCCTACGAGCAGTACTTC

v_gene: TRBV10-3
d_gene: TRBD2
j_gene: TRBJ2-7
abundance: few
CDR3aa: CAISTGTSGVEQYF
CDR3nt: TGTGCCATCAGTACCGGGACTAGCGGGGTCGAGCAGTACTTC

v_gene: TRBV3-1/TRBV3-2
d_gene: TRBD1
j_gene: TRBJ1-2
abundance: -
CDR3aa: CASSQDFRDRGSYGYTF
CDR3nt: TGTGCCAGCAGCCAAGATTTTAGGGACAGGGGCAGCTATGGCTACACCTTC

v_gene: TRBV3-1/TRBV3-2
d_gene: TRBD2
j_gene: TRBJ2-1
abundance: -
CDR3aa: CASSLAVEQFF
CDR3nt: TGTGCCAGCAGTCTAGCGGTTGAGCAGTTCTTC

v_gene: TRBV7-9
d_gene: TRBD1
j_gene: TRBJ1-4
abundance: -
CDR3aa: CASSFDRGLNEKLFF
CDR3nt: TGTGCCAGCAGCTTTGACAGGGGGTTGAATGAAAAACTGTTTTTT

v_gene: TRBV19
d_gene: -
j_gene: TRBJ2-3
abundance: -
CDR3aa: CASRRGPRTDTQYF
CDR3nt: TGTGCCAGTAGGAGAGGCCCTCGCACAGATACGCAGTATTTT

v_gene: TRBV6-6
d_gene: TRBD1
j_gene: TRBJ1-5
abundance: -
CDR3aa: CASSYRTGGGNQPQHF
CDR3nt: TGTGCCAGCAGTTACAGGACAGGGGGCGGCAATCAGCCCCAGCATTTT

v_gene: TRBV6-5
d_gene: -
j_gene: TRBJ2-3
abundance: -
CDR3aa: CASRGAGGTDTQYF
CDR3nt: TGTGCCTCTCGGGGGGCGGGGGGCACAGATACGCAGTATTTT

v_gene: TRBV19
d_gene: TRBD1
j_gene: TRBJ2-7
abundance: -
CDR3aa: CASSYPGTGTYEQYF
CDR3nt: TGTGCCAGTAGCTACCCCGGGACAGGGACCTACGAGCAGTACTTC

v_gene: TRBV9
d_gene: TRBD1
j_gene: TRBJ2-7
abundance: -
CDR3aa: CASSPNPGQAGDGQYF
CDR3nt: TGTGCCAGCAGCCCAAATCCGGGACAGGCAGGTGATGGGCAGTACTTC

v_gene: TRBV7-6
d_gene: TRBD1
j_gene: TRBJ1-5
abundance: once
CDR3aa: CASSSGTGSGQPQHF
CDR3nt: TGTGCCAGCAGCTCGGGGACAGGGAGTGGTCAGCCCCAGCATTTT

v_gene: TRBV18
d_gene: -
j_gene: TRBJ1-2
abundance: -
CDR3aa: CASSQNDGTYGYTF
CDR3nt: TGTGCCAGCTCACAAAACGACGGGACTTATGGCTACACCTTC

v_gene: TRBV21-1
d_gene: -
j_gene: TRBJ1-1
abundance: few
CDR3aa: CASTEASIEAFF
CDR3nt: TGTGCCAGCACCGAGGCAAGTATAGAAGCTTTCTTT

v_gene: TRBV7-8
d_gene: TRBD1
j_gene: TRBJ2-7
abundance: -
CDR3aa: CASSLAGLGTATYEQYF
CDR3nt: TGTGCCAGCAGCTTAGCGGGGCTCGGGACAGCCACCTACGAGCAGTACTTC

v_gene: TRBV30
d_gene: -
j_gene: TRBJ1-5
abundance: -
CDR3aa: CAWSVQGRQPQHF
CDR3nt: TGTGCCTGGAGTGTGCAGGGTAGGCAGCCCCAGCATTTT

v_gene: TRBV2
d_gene: -
j_gene: TRBJ1-1
abundance: -
CDR3aa: CASRWTVNTEAFF
CDR3nt: TGTGCCAGCAGATGGACAGTGAACACTGAAGCTTTCTTT

v_gene: TRBV6-5
d_gene: TRBD1
j_gene: TRBJ1-3
abundance: -
CDR3aa: CASSYDRGLGNTIYF
CDR3nt: TGTGCCAGCAGTTACGACAGGGGGCTCGGAAACACCATATATTTT

v_gene: TRBV6-6
d_gene: -
j_gene: TRBJ1-2
abundance: once
CDR3aa: CASRNGGDPYGYTF
CDR3nt: TGTGCCAGCAGAAACGGGGGGGACCCCTATGGCTACACCTTC

v_gene: TRBV7-9
d_gene: -
j_gene: TRBJ1-2
abundance: once
CDR3aa: CASSLGGSGYGYTF
CDR3nt: TGTGCCAGCAGCTTAGGAGGATCAGGGTATGGCTACACCTTC

v_gene: TRBV7-8
d_gene: TRBD2
j_gene: TRBJ2-2
abundance: -
CDR3aa: CASSEATSGGRAGELFF
CDR3nt: TGTGCCAGCAGCGAGGCGACTAGCGGGGGCCGCGCCGGGGAGCTGTTTTTT

v_gene: TRBV9
d_gene: -
j_gene: TRBJ1-5
abundance: -
CDR3aa: CASSPTGGGQPQHF
CDR3nt: TGTGCCAGCAGCCCGACCGGGGGTGGTCAGCCCCAGCATTTT